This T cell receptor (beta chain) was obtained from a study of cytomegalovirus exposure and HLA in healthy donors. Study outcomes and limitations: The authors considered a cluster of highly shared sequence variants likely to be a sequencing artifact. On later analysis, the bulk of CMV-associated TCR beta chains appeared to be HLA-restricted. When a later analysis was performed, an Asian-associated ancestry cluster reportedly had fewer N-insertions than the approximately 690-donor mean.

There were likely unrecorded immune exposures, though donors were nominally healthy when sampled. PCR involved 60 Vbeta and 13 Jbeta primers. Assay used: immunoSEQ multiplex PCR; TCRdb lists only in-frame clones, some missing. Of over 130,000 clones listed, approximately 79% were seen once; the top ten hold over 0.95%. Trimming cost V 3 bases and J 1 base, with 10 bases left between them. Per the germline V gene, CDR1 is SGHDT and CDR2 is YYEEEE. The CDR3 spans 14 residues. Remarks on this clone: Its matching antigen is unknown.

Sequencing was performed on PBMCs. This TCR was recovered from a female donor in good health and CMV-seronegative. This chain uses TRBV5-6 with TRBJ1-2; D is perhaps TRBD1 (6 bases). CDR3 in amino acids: CASSSGQSNYGYTF. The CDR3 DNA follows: TGTGCCAGCAGCTCCGGACAGAGTAACTATGGCTACACCTTC.